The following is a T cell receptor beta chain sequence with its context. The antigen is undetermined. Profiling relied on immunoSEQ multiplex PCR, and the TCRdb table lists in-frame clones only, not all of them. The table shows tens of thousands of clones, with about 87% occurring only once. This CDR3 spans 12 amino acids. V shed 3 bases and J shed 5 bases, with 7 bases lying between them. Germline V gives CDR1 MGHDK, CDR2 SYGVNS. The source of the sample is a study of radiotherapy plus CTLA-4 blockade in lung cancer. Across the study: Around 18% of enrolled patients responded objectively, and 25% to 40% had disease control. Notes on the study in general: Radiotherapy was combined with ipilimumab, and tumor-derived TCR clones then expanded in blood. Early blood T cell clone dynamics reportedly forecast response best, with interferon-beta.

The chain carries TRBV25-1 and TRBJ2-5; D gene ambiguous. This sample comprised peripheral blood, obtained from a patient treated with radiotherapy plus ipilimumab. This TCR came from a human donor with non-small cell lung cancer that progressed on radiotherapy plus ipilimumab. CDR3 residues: CASSDSRETQYF. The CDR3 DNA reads TGTGCCAGCAGTGACTCTAGGGAGACCCAGTACTTC.